This entry concerns a single T cell receptor beta chain. The antigen remains undetermined. Points from the study as a whole: Greatest tumor Treg TCR overlap was with tumor naive CD4+ cells.

After constant-region reverse-primer amplification, full-length variable regions underwent semi-nested PCR with Nested Universal Primer A. TCRdb independently ran MiXCR on the 5' RACE reads; one entry per CDR3 protein. The table has under 45,000 distinct CDR3 sequences, under 25% seen once; the top ten hold 4%. Tregs were sorted as CD4+CD25+CD127-/low cells. This CDR3 contains 14 residues. V lost 1 base, J lost 1 base, and 7 bases lay in between. Germline CDR1 reads MNHNS; CDR2 reads SASEGT. The chain recombines TRBV6-1 with TRBJ1-1; maybe TRBD1 (6 bases). The sample was Tregs sorted from blood. The receptor was isolated from a female donor with breast cancer. The CDR3 DNA reads TGTGCCAGCAGTGAAGGGACAGCGAACACTGAAGCTTTCTTT. Its translation is CASSEGTANTEAFF.